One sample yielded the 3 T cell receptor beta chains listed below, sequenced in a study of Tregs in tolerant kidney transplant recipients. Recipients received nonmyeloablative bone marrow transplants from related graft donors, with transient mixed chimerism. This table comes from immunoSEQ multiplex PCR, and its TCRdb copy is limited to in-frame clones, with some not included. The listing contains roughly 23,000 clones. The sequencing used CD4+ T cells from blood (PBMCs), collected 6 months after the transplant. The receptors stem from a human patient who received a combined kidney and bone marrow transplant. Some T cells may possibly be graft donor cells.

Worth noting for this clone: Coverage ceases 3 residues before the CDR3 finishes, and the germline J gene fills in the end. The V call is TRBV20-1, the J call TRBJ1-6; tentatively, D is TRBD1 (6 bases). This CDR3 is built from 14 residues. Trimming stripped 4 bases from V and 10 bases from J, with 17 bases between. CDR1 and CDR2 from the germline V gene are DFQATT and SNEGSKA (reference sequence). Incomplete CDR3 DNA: TGCAGTGCTAAATCACAGGGAACGGGCTCACCC. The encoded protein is CSAKSQGTGSP. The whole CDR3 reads CSAKSQGTGSPLHF.

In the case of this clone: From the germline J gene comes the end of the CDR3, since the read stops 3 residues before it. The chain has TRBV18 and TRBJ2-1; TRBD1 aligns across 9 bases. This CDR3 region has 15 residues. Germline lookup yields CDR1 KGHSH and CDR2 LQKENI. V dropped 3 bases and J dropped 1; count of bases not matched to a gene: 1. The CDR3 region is CASSPGTGSYNEQFF. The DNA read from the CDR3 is TGTGCCAGCTCACCCGGGACAGGGTCCTACAATGAG.

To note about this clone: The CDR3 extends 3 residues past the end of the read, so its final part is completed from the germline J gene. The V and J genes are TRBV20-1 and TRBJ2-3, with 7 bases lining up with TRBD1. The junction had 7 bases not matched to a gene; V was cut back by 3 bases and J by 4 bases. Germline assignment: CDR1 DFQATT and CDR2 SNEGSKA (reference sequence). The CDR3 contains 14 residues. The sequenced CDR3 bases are TGCAGTGCTAGGGACTCCCAGGGGGCAGATACG. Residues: CSARDSQGADT. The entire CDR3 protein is CSARDSQGADTQYF.